This T cell receptor (beta chain) originates from a study of blood T cells in healthy people across ages. Sample-barcoded 5' priming and a J-beta primer mix drove a second PCR of roughly 6 to 12 cycles. Template switching added a 12-random-nucleotide identifier to every cDNA molecule. TCRdb recomputed calls from the 5' RACE reads with MiXCR, one row per CDR3 protein. Here the sample spans more than 800,000 distinct CDR3 sequences, over 35% being singletons. Sequences were obtained from blood. This receptor was obtained from a woman aged 55-70 years in good health.

The CDR3 nucleotides are TGTGCCAGCAGCTTAGTAACTGTGTGGGGAGAGACCCAGTACTTC. Translation: CASSLVTVWGETQYF. V usage is TRBV7-8 and J usage is TRBJ2-5; no reliable D call. The ends were cut back, 1 base at V and 4 bases at J, with 13 bases in the middle. CDR1 and CDR2 from the germline V gene are SGHVS and FQNEAQ. CDR3 length: 15 amino acids.